The sequence of this TCR beta chain was determined in a study of siplizumab effects on memory and regulatory T cells. The study's findings and limits: Proliferating Tregs taken from siplizumab cultures were not shown to have a confirmed suppressive function. The study found naive T cells seemingly more diverse than memory cells and seemingly major alloresponse contributors.

Remarks on this clone: No antigen is known for it.

This CDR3 region has 17 residues. V lost 4 bases to trimming and J lost 3 bases; unmatched junction nucleotides: 9. Germline values: CDR1 SGHTA, CDR2 FQGTGA. Some 100,000 TCR templates per sample were assayed. This table comes from immunoSEQ multiplex PCR, and its TCRdb copy is limited to in-frame clones, with some not included. Of roughly 100,000 clones in the sample, 80% to 95% were seen once. The J gene is TRBJ2-2, the V gene TRBV7-3; 9 bases are a match to TRBD1. The receptor was derived from a human donor in good health. Specimen: CD4+ T cells sorted from blood. The CDR3 loop reads CASSSSSQGAYTGELFF. CDR3 in DNA: TGTGCCAGCAGCTCAAGCTCACAGGGGGCTTACACCGGGGAGCTGTTTTTT.